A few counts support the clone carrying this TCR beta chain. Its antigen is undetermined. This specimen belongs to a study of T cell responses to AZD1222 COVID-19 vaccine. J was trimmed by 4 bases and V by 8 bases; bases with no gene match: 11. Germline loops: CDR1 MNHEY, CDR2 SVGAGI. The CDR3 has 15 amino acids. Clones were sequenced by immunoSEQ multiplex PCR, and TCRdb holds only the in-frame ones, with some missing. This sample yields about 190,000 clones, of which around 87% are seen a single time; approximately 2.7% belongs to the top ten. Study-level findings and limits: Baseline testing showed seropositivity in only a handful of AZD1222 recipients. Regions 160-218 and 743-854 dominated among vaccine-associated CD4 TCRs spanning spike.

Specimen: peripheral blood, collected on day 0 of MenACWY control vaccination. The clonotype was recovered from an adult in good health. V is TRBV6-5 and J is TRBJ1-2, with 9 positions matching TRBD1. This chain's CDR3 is CASARTGVASYGYTF. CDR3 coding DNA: TGTGCCAGCGCTAGGACAGGGGTCGCGAGCTATGGCTACACCTTC.